Presented here are 25 T cell receptor beta chains from one specimen sequenced in a study of PD-L1 blockade in urothelial cancer. Some clones are missing from TCRdb's copy, which holds only in-frame ones; the method was immunoSEQ multiplex PCR. The repertoire holds roughly 90,000 clones, with 89% as singletons. Time point indicated: pretreatment peripheral blood. Here the sequenced sample was PBMCs, taken around atezolizumab (anti-PD-L1) treatment. These receptors all come from a woman aged 80 or over with urothelial cancer.

The rearrangement links TRBV14 to TRBJ2-2; the match to TRBD2 covers 13 bases. The CDR3 has 19 amino acids. Germline CDR1 and CDR2: SGHDN and FVKESK. The J segment lost 7 bases and the V segment lost 0 bases, leaving 11 bases of the junction unmatched. The CDR3 here is CASSQEIGRRLAGGGELFF. In nucleotides, the CDR3 is TGTGCCAGCAGCCAAGAAATCGGGCGTCGACTAGCGGGAGGCGGGGAGCTGTTTTTT.

The chain links TRBV2 to TRBJ2-3; 11 nucleotides agree with TRBD2. V shed 2 bases and J 1 base; nucleotides not matched to a gene: 5. Germline-derived CDR1 and CDR2 are SNHLY and FYNNEI. The CDR3 contains 17 residues. CDR3 amino acids: CASSELAGGTGTDTQYF. CDR3 nucleotides: TGTGCCAGCAGTGAATTAGCGGGGGGGACGGGCACAGATACGCAGTATTTT. Together with reference TRBV2 and TRBJ2-3, the CDR3 gives the full variable domain: EPEVTQTPSHQVTQMGQEVILRCVPISNHLYFYWYRQILGQKVEFLVSFYNNEISEKSEIFDDQFSVERPDGSNFTLKIRSTKLEDSAMYFCASSELAGGTGTDTQYFGPGTRLTVL.

The chain is built from TRBV25-1 and TRBJ1-1; D perhaps matches TRBD1 (6 bases). Germline CDR1 is MGHDK and CDR2 is SYGVNS. V was trimmed by 5 bases and J by 4 bases, leaving 11 bases between them. The CDR3 length is 13 residues. CDR3 in DNA: TGTGCCAGCAGTCCAACAGGGACCACTGAAGCTTTCTTT. Protein product: CASSPTGTTEAFF. Using reference TRBV25-1 and TRBJ1-1 for the parts outside the CDR3, the full variable domain is EADIYQTPRYLVIGTGKKITLECSQTMGHDKMYWYQQDPGMELHLIHYSYGVNSTEKGDLSSESTVSRIRTEHFPLTLESARPSHTSQYLCASSPTGTTEAFFGQGTRLTVV.

CDR3: CASSPSTGRNTEAFF. The CDR3 bases are TGTGCCAGCTCACCATCGACAGGGAGGAACACTGAAGCTTTCTTT. The chain combines TRBV18 with TRBJ1-1; 7 positions match TRBD1. Losses at the gene ends were 2 bases for V and 1 base for J; bases not matched to a gene: 4. This CDR3 is built from 15 residues. From germline, CDR1 is KGHSH and CDR2 LQKENI. Combining the CDR3 with reference TRBV18 and TRBJ1-1 gives the whole variable domain NAGVMQNPRHLVRRRGQEARLRCSPMKGHSHVYWYRQLPEEGLKFMVYLQKENIIDESGMPKERFSAEFPKEGPSILRIQQVVRGDSAAYFCASSPSTGRNTEAFFGQGTRLTVV.

The chain uses TRBV28 and TRBJ1-1, with 7 bases aligning to TRBD1. The length of the CDR3 is 13 residues. J lost 6 bases, V lost 2 bases, and 3 bases had no gene match. The germline gives CDR1 MDHEN, CDR2 SYDVKM. The CDR3 loop reads CASSLIRGAEAFF. The CDR3 DNA sequence: TGTGCCAGCAGTTTAATCAGGGGGGCTGAAGCTTTCTTT.

The V call is TRBV2, the J call TRBJ2-1; 9 bases match TRBD2. There are 15 residues in the CDR3. The ends lost 9 bases at V and 7 bases at J; junction bases unmatched: 13. Germline assignment: CDR1 SNHLY and CDR2 FYNNEI. The CDR3 protein is CAREGTAGGSNEQFF. The CDR3, as DNA: TGTGCCAGGGAGGGGACAGCGGGAGGCTCAAATGAGCAGTTCTTC. The full variable domain, with the rest looked up from reference TRBV2 and TRBJ2-1, is EPEVTQTPSHQVTQMGQEVILRCVPISNHLYFYWYRQILGQKVEFLVSFYNNEISEKSEIFDDQFSVERPDGSNFTLKIRSTKLEDSAMYFCAREGTAGGSNEQFFGPGTRLTVL.

This chain uses TRBV4-2 with TRBJ2-7; 14 bases match TRBD2. The V segment lost 0 bases and the J segment 0 bases; nucleotides outside the gene matches: 7. Looked up from germline, CDR1 is LGHNA and CDR2 is YNFKEQ. The CDR3 has 19 residues. The CDR3 reads CASSQDLGLAGVISYEQYF. The CDR3 DNA reads as TGTGCCAGCAGCCAAGATTTGGGACTAGCGGGAGTGATCTCCTACGAGCAGTACTTC.

This chain connects TRBV27 to TRBJ2-1; D might be TRBD1 (5 bases). The CDR3 consists of 13 residues. V was trimmed by 3 bases and J by 5 bases, leaving 8 bases between them. The V gene's germline CDR1 is MNHEY and CDR2 SMNVEV (reference sequence). This chain's CDR3 is CASSFQGHNEQFF. CDR3 in DNA: TGTGCCAGCAGTTTCCAGGGCCACAATGAGCAGTTCTTC.

The V and J genes are TRBV19 and TRBJ1-2; D not resolved. The CDR3 contains 15 residues. From germline, CDR1 is LNHDA and CDR2 SQIVND (reference sequence). The V end was cut by 7 bases, the J end by 2 bases, with 17 bases between. In DNA form, the CDR3 reads TGTGCCAGTAAAGTCTTCTGGGAGTCAAACTATGGCTACACCTTC. This gives the protein CASKVFWESNYGYTF. Looking up the rest from reference TRBV19 and TRBJ1-2 gives the full variable domain: DGGITQSPKYLFRKEGQNVTLSCEQNLNHDAMYWYRQDPGQGLRLIYYSQIVNDFQKGDIAEGYSVSREKKESFPLTVTSAQKNPTAFYLCASKVFWESNYGYTFGSGTRLTVV.

This chain connects TRBV27 to TRBJ2-7, with D perhaps matching TRBD2 (6 bases). V lost 5 bases, J lost 7 bases, and 21 bases lay in between. The CDR3 loop spans 15 amino acids. CDR1 is MNHEY and CDR2 is SMNVEV in the germline V gene (reference sequence). The CDR3 loop reads CASSLSGASRVEQYF. Written as DNA, the CDR3 is TGTGCCAGCAGTCTTAGCGGAGCTAGTCGGGTTGAGCAGTACTTC.

The V and J genes are TRBV6-1 and TRBJ1-5; D unclear. Germline V gene data show CDR1 as MNHNS and CDR2 as SASEGT. CDR3 size: 13 residues. V gave up 2 bases and J gave up 0 bases, with 2 bases separating them. CDR3 in DNA: TGTGCCAGCAGTGAACTTAGCAATCAGCCCCAGCATTTT. It yields the protein CASSELSNQPQHF.

As DNA, the CDR3 is TGTGCCAGCAGCTTAGTTAGGAGTTTGAACACTGAAGCTTTCTTT. Amino acids: CASSLVRSLNTEAFF. This chain joins TRBV7-3 and TRBJ1-1; D unresolved. The CDR3 has 15 residues. Germline V gene sequence: CDR1 SGHTA, CDR2 FQGTGA. Trimming cost V 2 bases and J 0 bases, with 10 bases left between them.

This chain connects TRBV4-1 to TRBJ1-3; TRBD1 might be the D (6 bases). Germline values: CDR1 MGHRA, CDR2 YSYEKL. V lost 4 bases and J lost 5, with 12 bases in between. The CDR3 contains 14 residues. CDR3 sequence: CASSPRTERNTIYF. CDR3 nucleotide sequence: TGCGCCAGCAGCCCCAGGACAGAACGAAACACCATATATTTT.

The chain combines TRBV18 with TRBJ2-5, with 7 nucleotides matching TRBD2. The germline CDR1 and CDR2 sequences are KGHSH and LQKENI. The J segment lost 5 bases and the V segment lost 2 bases, leaving 5 bases of the junction unmatched. CDR3 length: 14 amino acids. CDR3 amino acids: CASSPGRVGETQYF. CDR3 DNA sequence: TGTGCCAGCTCACCAGGGAGGGTGGGGGAGACCCAGTACTTC.

The chain is built from TRBV30 and TRBJ2-1; 9 nucleotides agree with TRBD1. The CDR3 consists of 15 residues. The V segment lost 2 bases and the J segment 6 bases; nucleotides outside the gene matches: 8. Germline-derived CDR1 and CDR2 are GTSNPN and SVGIG (reference sequence). CDR3: CAWSTFRGQGNEQFF. The DNA of the CDR3 is TGTGCCTGGAGTACATTTAGGGGACAGGGCAATGAGCAGTTCTTC.

The chain carries TRBV28 and TRBJ1-5; the match to TRBD1 covers 8 bases. The germline gives CDR1 MDHEN, CDR2 SYDVKM. The CDR3 is 17 residues long. J was trimmed by 3 bases and V by 1 base; bases with no gene match: 8. The CDR3 DNA reads TGTGCCAGCAGTTTATTTTCAGGGGGCGGATTCAATCAGCCCCAGCATTTT. This sequence encodes CASSLFSGGGFNQPQHF.

The rearrangement joins TRBV5-4 to TRBJ1-4; 9 nucleotides align to TRBD1. Unmatched junction bases numbered 3, after V lost 4 bases and J lost 2 bases. The germline gives CDR1 SGHNT, CDR2 YYREEE (reference sequence). This CDR3 region has 15 residues. The DNA of the CDR3 is TGTGCCAGCAGCACCGGACAGGGGACTAATGAAAAACTGTTTTTT. This sequence encodes CASSTGQGTNEKLFF.

This rearrangement joins TRBV7-3 to TRBJ2-1; 7 positions agree with TRBD1. From germline, CDR1 is SGHTA and CDR2 FQGTGA. V was pared by 1 base and J by 1 base, with 10 bases of the junction left unmatched. There are 18 residues in the CDR3. CDR3 DNA: TGTGCCAGCAGCTTAAAAGAGGGTAGCAGGGGGTCCTACAATGAGCAGTTCTTC. Translating gives CASSLKEGSRGSYNEQFF.

The V call is TRBV27, the J call TRBJ2-1; TRBD2 matches 14 bases. Trimming took 4 bases from V and 10 from J; bases not matched to a gene: 6. The CDR3 is 15 residues long. CDR1 is MNHEY, CDR2 SMNVEV, per germline (reference sequence). The CDR3 reads CASSSGLAGVNEQFF. CDR3 bases: TGTGCCAGCAGTTCGGGACTAGCGGGAGTGAACGAGCAGTTCTTC.

The chain uses TRBV7-9 and TRBJ1-1; weak D call: TRBD1 (5 bases). This CDR3 spans 15 amino acids. Deletions cut 5 bases from V and 1 base from J, with 14 bases between. The V gene's germline CDR1 is SEHNR and CDR2 FQNEAQ (reference sequence). The CDR3 nucleotides are TGTGCCAGCAGCCCGTGGGGCAGACAGAACACTGAAGCTTTCTTT. This gives the protein CASSPWGRQNTEAFF. The whole variable domain, remainder taken from reference TRBV7-9 and TRBJ1-1, is DTGVSQNPRHKITKRGQNVTFRCDPISEHNRLYWYRQTLGQGPEFLTYFQNEAQLEKSRLLSDRFSAERPKGSFSTLEIQRTEQGDSAMYLCASSPWGRQNTEAFFGQGTRLTVV.

The chain uses TRBV18 and TRBJ2-7; 7 nucleotides agree with TRBD1. Per the germline V gene, CDR1 is KGHSH and CDR2 is LQKENI. Unmatched junction bases numbered 8, after V lost 5 bases and J lost 7 bases. The CDR3 consists of 13 residues. The CDR3 protein is CASSWGQSWEQYF. The CDR3 bases are TGTGCCAGCTCATGGGGACAGAGCTGGGAGCAGTACTTC.

V usage is TRBV4-1 and J usage is TRBJ2-7, with 9 bases lining up with TRBD1. CDR3 size: 13 residues. Losses at the gene ends were 3 bases for V and 5 bases for J; bases not matched to a gene: 2. Per the germline V gene, CDR1 is MGHRA and CDR2 is YSYEKL. CDR3 nucleotide sequence: TGCGCCAGCAGCCAGGGACAGGGCGACGAGCAGTACTTC. This encodes CASSQGQGDEQYF.

This rearrangement joins TRBV9 to TRBJ1-1; 7 positions agree with TRBD1. V trimming: 3 bases; J trimming: 3 bases; junction bases outside the gene matches: 14. Germline V CDR1 and CDR2: SGDLS, YYNGEE. The CDR3 loop spans 17 amino acids. For the CDR3, the DNA is TGTGCCAGCAGCGCCGGTCGACAGGGTAACGCGGACACTGAAGCTTTCTTT. This gives the protein CASSAGRQGNADTEAFF. Complete variable domain (other parts from reference TRBV9 and TRBJ1-1): DSGVTQTPKHLITATGQRVTLRCSPRSGDLSVYWYQQSLDQGLQFLIQYYNGEERAKGNILERFSAQQFPDLHSELNLSSLELGDSALYFCASSAGRQGNADTEAFFGQGTRLTVV.

The chain links TRBV5-1 to TRBJ2-1, with D possibly being TRBD1 (5 bases). The V end was cut by 2 bases, the J end by 8 bases, with 8 bases between. The CDR3 runs to 12 residues. CDR1 and CDR2 (germline): SGHRS, YFSETQ. For the CDR3, the DNA is TGCGCCAGCAGCTTTTTAGGGGATGAGCAGTTCTTC. Residues: CASSFLGDEQFF.

The chain couples TRBV5-1 to TRBJ1-3; no clear D. V was shortened by 0 bases and J by 2 bases, with 6 bases between the two germline ends. Germline V gene data show CDR1 as SGHRS and CDR2 as YFSETQ. The CDR3 runs 14 residues. This chain's CDR3 is CASSLDTAGNTIYF. In DNA, the CDR3 is TGCGCCAGCAGCTTGGACACCGCTGGAAACACCATATATTTT.